This T cell receptor beta chain was identified during a study of T cell repertoires in aging, cancer and after chemotherapy. The overall study: Six age groups, ranging from 30 or younger to 70 or older, included the donors. Chronic lymphocytic leukemia patients on fludarabine- or bendamustine-based regimens gave paired samples before and after chemotherapy. Study observations and caveats: Rebound thymic output was suggested by rising median generation probability during chemotherapy in each cancer cohort. Age-matched healthy donors had significantly more diverse, less clonal blood TCR repertoires than untreated cancer patients.

This clonotype rates as medium-sized. Antigen unknown. Rearranged V-D-J TRB sequences were amplified with a mixed TRB-A/B primer pool. In TCRdb, the multiplex PCR reads were re-called with MiXCR into one record per CDR3 protein. Among more than 6,500 distinct CDR3 sequences listed, over 20% were seen once. Peripheral blood genomic DNA, not sorted cells or RNA, was the template. CDR3 length equals 12 residues. CDR1 and CDR2 from the germline V gene are MNHEY and SMNVEV (reference sequence). V gave up 5 bases and J gave up 0 bases, with 2 bases separating them. This clonotype was obtained from a human donor with a blood cancer. Sequenced material: blood. The V gene is TRBV27, the J gene TRBJ2-1, with no clear D. The CDR3 loop is CASSPSYNEQFF. In DNA form, the CDR3 reads TGTGCCAGCAGTCCCTCCTACAATGAGCAGTTCTTC.